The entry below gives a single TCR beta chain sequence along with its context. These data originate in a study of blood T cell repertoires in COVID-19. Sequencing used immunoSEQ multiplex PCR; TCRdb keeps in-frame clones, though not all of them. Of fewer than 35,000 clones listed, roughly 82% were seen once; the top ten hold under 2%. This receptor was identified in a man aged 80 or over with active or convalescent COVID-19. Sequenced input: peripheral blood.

CDR3 bases: TGTGCCAGCGGGACTAGAGCGAACACCGGGGAGCTGTTTTTT. Protein sequence: CASGTRANTGELFF. The chain joins TRBV6-5 to TRBJ2-2; 8 bases agree with TRBD2. After removal of 8 bases from V and 0 bases from J, the junction contained 2 bases not matched to a gene. The CDR3 loop spans 14 amino acids. The V gene's germline CDR1 is MNHEY and CDR2 SVGAGI.